At least ten counts were recorded for the clone carrying this TCR beta chain. Its antigen is unknown. The record originates from a study of identical twins. TCRdb fed the 5' RACE reads into MiXCR, producing one record per CDR3 protein. The sample consists of around 370,000 distinct CDR3 sequences, roughly 9% of them appearing once. The CDR3 is 11 amino acids. Germline CDR1 reads MNHNS; CDR2 reads SASEGT. V was cut by 7 bases and J by 11 bases, with 14 bases left in between. Study-wide results and limits: Carriage of fewer insertions was seen in abundant cord blood beta clonotypes, whereas memory repertoires showed none. There was an excess of low generation probability in the out-of-frame alpha sequences that twins shared.

The material sequenced was naive T cells sorted from blood. V gene TRBV6-1 combines with J gene TRBJ1-1, with a tentative D call TRBD1 (6 bases). The receptor was isolated from a woman in her 50s in good health. Written as DNA, the CDR3 is TGTGCCAGCACCGCCCACAGGGACGCTTTCTTT. This gives the protein CASTAHRDAFF.